The present T cell receptor (beta chain) was sequenced within a study of T cell repertoires in cytomegalovirus infection. Study background: CMV infection and matching HLA type were both indicated by public TCR beta signatures.

This clonotype was seen repeatedly, ten times or more. What it recognizes is unknown. TCRdb reprocessed the reads with MiXCR, giving one entry per CDR3 protein. The sample lists around 900,000 distinct CDR3 sequences, around 32% occurring once. The material sequenced was cultured CD8+ T cells from PBMCs, taken from culture after CMV antigen stimulation. This TCR was recovered from a human donor in good health (CMV status not recorded). Some clones in this sample may be carry-over from other donors' samples.

CDR3 nucleotide sequence: TGTGCCAGCAGTTTAAGCAGGGGTAGAGATACGCAGTATTTT. It is translated as CASSLSRGRDTQYF. This sequence joins TRBV12-3 or TRBV12-4 and TRBJ2-3, with a possible D match to TRBD1 (6 bases). The V gene lost 2 bases and the J gene lost 5 bases, with 11 bases spanning the gap. CDR3 length equals 14 residues.